This T cell receptor (beta chain) was identified during a study of shared clonotypes between healthy human individuals. This table comes from immunoSEQ multiplex PCR, and its TCRdb copy is limited to in-frame clones, with some not included. There are some 2.1 million clones in the sample; around 95% occur only once, and roughly 0.13% lies in the top ten. This CDR3 comprises 12 residues. Per the germline V gene, CDR1 is ENHRY and CDR2 is SYGVKD. The V end lost 6 bases, the J end lost 6 bases, and 11 bases lay between the germline ends. The chain links TRBV10-3 to TRBJ1-1; D unclear. The source material was naive CD4+ T cells sorted from blood. Documented subset: CD45RA+ positively selected. The source is a young man in good health. CDR3 sequence reads: CAIRGGASEAFF. The CDR3 region has the DNA TGTGCCATCAGGGGTGGTGCATCTGAAGCTTTCTTT.